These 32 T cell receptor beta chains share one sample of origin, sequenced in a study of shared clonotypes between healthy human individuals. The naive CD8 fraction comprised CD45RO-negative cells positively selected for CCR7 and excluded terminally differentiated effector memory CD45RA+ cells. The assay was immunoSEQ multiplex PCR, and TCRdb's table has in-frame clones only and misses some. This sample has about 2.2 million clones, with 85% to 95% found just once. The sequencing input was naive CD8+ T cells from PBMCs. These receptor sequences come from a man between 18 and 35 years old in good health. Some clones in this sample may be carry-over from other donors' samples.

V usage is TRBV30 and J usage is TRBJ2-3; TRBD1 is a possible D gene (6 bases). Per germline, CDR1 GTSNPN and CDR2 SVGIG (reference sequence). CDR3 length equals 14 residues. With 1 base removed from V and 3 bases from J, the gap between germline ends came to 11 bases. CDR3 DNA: TGTGCCTGGAGTGCGGGACAACGGACAGATACGCAGTATTTT. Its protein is CAWSAGQRTDTQYF.

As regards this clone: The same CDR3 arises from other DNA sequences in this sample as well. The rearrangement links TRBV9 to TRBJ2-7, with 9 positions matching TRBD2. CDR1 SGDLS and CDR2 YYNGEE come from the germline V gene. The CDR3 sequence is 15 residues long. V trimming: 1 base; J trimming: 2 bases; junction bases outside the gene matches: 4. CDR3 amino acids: CASSVSASGAYEQYF. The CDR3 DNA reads TGTGCCAGCAGCGTATCAGCTAGCGGGGCCTACGAGCAGTACTTC.

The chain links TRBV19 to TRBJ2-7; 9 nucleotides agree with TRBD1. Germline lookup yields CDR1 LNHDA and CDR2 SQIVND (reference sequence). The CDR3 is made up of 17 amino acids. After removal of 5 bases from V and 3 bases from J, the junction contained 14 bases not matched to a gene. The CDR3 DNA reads TGTGCCAGTAGTGCCGGGGCCGGGACAGGGTTTCGCTACGAGCAGTACTTC. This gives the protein CASSAGAGTGFRYEQYF.

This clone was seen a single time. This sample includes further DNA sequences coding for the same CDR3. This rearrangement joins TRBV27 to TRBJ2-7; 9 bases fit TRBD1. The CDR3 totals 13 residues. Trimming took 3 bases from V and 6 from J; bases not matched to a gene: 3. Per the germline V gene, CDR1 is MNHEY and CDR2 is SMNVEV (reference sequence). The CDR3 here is CASSLDRGGEQYF. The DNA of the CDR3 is TGTGCCAGCAGTTTGGACAGGGGAGGCGAGCAGTACTTC.

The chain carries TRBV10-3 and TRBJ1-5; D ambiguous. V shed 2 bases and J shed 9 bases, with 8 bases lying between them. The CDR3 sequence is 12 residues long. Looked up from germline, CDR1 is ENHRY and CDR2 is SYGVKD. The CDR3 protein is CAISEASGPQHF. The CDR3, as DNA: TGTGCCATCAGTGAGGCCTCGGGGCCCCAGCATTTT.

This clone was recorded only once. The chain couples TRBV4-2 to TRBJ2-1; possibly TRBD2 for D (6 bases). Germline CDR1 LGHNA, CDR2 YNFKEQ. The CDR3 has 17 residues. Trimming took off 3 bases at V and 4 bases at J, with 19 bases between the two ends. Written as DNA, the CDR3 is TGTGCCAGCAGCCAGGCCGGGGGACGGCCGGGTTACAATGAGCAGTTCTTC. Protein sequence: CASSQAGGRPGYNEQFF.

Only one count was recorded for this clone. The CDR3 loop is CASSSVAGVVYEQFF. CDR3 nucleotide sequence: TGTGCCAGCAGCTCCGTAGCGGGAGTAGTCTATGAGCAGTTCTTC. The chain recombines TRBV9 with TRBJ2-1; 9 nucleotides match TRBD2. CDR1 is SGDLS, CDR2 YYNGEE, per germline. Trimming cost V 4 bases and J 8 bases; bases outside gene matches: 10. This CDR3 has 15 amino acids.

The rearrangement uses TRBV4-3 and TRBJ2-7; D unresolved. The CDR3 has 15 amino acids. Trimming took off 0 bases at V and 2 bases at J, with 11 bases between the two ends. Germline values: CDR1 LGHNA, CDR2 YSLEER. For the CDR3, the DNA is TGCGCCAGCAGCCAAGATCTATCGTGGCCCTACGAGCAGTACTTC. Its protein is CASSQDLSWPYEQYF.

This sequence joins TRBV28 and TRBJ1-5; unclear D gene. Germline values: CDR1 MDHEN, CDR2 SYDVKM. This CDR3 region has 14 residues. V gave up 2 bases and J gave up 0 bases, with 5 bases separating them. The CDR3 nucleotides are TGTGCCAGCAGTTTACACTATAGCAATCAGCCCCAGCATTTT. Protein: CASSLHYSNQPQHF.

DNA of the CDR3: TGTGCCAGCACCGTCGGGGGGGCAAACATTCAGTACTTC. It yields the protein CASTVGGANIQYF. The chain couples TRBV28 to TRBJ2-4; 8 positions match TRBD2. This CDR3 has 13 residues. With 7 bases clipped from V and 6 bases from J, the junction kept 5 bases outside the gene matches. Germline assignment: CDR1 MDHEN and CDR2 SYDVKM.

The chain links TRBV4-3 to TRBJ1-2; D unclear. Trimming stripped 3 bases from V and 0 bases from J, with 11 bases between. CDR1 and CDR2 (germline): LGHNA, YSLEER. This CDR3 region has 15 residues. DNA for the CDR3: TGCGCCAGCAGCCAGGACGGTGGAGCTAACTATGGCTACACCTTC. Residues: CASSQDGGANYGYTF.

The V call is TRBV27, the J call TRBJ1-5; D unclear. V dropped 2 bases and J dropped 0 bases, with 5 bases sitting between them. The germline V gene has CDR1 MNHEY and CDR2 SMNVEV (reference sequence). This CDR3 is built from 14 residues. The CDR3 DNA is TGTGCCAGCAGTTTAGAGCATAGCAATCAGCCCCAGCATTTT. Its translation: CASSLEHSNQPQHF.

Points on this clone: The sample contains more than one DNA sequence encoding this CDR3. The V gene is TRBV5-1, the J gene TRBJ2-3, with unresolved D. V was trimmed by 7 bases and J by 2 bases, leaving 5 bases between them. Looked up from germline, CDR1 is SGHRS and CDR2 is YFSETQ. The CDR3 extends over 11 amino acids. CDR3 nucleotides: TGCGCCAGCTACTCCACAGATACGCAGTATTTT. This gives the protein CASYSTDTQYF.

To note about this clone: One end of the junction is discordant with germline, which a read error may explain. The CDR3 DNA reads as TGTGCCAGCAGTCGGGCGGGACATTCAGGGGTCTTC. This encodes CASSRAGHSGVF. The chain joins TRBV7-9 to TRBJ2-1, with D tentatively TRBD1 or TRBD2 (6 bases each). There are 12 residues in the CDR3. Germline V gene data show CDR1 as SEHNR and CDR2 as FQNEAQ (reference sequence).

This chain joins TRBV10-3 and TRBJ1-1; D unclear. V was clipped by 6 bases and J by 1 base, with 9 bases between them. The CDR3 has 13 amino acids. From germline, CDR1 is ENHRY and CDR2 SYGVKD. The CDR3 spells CAIRGLENTEAFF. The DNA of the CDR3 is TGTGCCATCAGGGGGTTGGAGAACACTGAAGCTTTCTTT.

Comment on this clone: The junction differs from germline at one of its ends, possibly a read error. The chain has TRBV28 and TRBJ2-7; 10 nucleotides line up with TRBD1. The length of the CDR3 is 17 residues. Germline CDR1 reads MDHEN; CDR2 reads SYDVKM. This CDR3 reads CASTLTRTGGSSRHGYF. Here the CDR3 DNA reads TGTGCCAGCACTTTAACCCGGACAGGGGGATCCTCACGTCACGGGTACTTC.

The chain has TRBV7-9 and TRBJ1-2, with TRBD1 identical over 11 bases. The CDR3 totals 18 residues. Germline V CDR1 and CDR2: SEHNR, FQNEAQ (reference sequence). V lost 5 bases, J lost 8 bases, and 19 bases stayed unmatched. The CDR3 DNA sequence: TGTGCCAGCAGCCTACCGGGACAGGGGGAGACCCATCCTTGGGGCTACACCTTC. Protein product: CASSLPGQGETHPWGYTF.

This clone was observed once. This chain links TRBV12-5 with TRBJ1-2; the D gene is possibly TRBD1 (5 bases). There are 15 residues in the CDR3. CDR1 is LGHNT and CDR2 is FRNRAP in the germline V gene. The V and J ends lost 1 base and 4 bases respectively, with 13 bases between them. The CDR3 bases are TGTGCTAGTGGTTTGGGGGACGGGGGAGGCTATGGCTACACCTTC. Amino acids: CASGLGDGGGYGYTF.

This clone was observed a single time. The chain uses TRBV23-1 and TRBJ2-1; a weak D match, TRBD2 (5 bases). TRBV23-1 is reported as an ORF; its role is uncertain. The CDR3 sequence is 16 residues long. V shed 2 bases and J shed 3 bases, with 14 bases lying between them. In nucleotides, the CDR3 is TGCGCCAGCAGTCAAATCCTCTTCGGAGGCTACAATGAGCAGTTCTTC. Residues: CASSQILFGGYNEQFF.

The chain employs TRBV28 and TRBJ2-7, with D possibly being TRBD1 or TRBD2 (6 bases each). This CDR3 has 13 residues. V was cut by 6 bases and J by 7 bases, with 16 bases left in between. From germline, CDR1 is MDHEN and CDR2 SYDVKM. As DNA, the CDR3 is TGTGCCAGCAGCCCCCGGGGGCTACAAGAGCAGTACTTC. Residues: CASSPRGLQEQYF.

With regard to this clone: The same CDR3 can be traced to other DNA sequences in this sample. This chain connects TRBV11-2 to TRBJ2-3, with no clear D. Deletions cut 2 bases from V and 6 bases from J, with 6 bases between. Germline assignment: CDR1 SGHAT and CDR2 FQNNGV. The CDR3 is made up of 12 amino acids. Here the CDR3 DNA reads TGTGCCAGCAGCTTAAGGGCCGATACGCAGTATTTT. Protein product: CASSLRADTQYF.

The CDR3 DNA is TGTGCCAGCAGCCCCACCTCGGGACCTGAGCAGTTCTTC. This sequence encodes CASSPTSGPEQFF. The chain joins TRBV11-3 to TRBJ2-1; D could derive from TRBD1 or TRBD2 (5 bases each). CDR1 is SGHNT, CDR2 YENEEA, per germline. V shed 5 bases and J shed 9 bases, with 14 bases lying between them. The CDR3 extends over 13 amino acids.

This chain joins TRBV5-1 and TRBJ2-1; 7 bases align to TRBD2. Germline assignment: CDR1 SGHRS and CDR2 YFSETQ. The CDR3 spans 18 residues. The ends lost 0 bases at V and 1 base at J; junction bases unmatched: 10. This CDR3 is CASSLGSPTSVSYNEQFF. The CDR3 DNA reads TGCGCCAGCAGCTTGGGGTCCCCAACTAGCGTTTCCTACAATGAGCAGTTCTTC.

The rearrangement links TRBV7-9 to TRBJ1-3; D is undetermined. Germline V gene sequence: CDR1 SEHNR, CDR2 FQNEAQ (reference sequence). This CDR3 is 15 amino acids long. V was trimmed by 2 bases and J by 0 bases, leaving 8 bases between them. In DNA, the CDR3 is TGTGCCAGCAGCTTACTAAGCGACTCTGGAAACACCATATATTTT. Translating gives CASSLLSDSGNTIYF.

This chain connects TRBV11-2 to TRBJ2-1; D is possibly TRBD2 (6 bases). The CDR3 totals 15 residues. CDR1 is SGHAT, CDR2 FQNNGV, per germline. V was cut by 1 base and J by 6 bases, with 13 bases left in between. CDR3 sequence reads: CASSLGRGMGNEQFF. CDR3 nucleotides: TGTGCCAGCAGCTTAGGACGCGGGATGGGCAATGAGCAGTTCTTC.

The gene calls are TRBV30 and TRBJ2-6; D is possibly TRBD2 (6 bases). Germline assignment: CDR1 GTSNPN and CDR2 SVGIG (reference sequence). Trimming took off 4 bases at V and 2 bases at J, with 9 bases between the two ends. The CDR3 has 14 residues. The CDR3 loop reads CAWKPGAGANVLTF. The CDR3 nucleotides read TGTGCCTGGAAGCCGGGGGCTGGGGCCAACGTCCTGACTTTC. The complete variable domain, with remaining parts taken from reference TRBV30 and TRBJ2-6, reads SQTIHQWPATLVQPVGSPLSLECTVEGTSNPNLYWYRQAAGRGLQLLFYSVGIGQISSEVPQNLSASRPQDRQFILSSKKLLLSDSGFYLCAWKPGAGANVLTFGAGSRLTVL.

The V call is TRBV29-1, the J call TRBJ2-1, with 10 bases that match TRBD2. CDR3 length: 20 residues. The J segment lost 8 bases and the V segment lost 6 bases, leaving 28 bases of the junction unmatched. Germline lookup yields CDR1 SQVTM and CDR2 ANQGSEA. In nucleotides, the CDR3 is TGCAGCGTGGGCCTCTTGGCTAGCGGGAGTTTTGGGGATGCTGCATATGAGCAGTTCTTC. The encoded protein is CSVGLLASGSFGDAAYEQFF.

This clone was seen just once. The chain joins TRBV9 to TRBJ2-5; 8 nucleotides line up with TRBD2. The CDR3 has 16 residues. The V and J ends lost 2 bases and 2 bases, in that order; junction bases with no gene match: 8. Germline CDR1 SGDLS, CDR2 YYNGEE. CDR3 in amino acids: CASSVGSSGLQETQYF. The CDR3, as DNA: TGTGCCAGCAGCGTTGGGTCTAGCGGGTTACAAGAGACCCAGTACTTC.

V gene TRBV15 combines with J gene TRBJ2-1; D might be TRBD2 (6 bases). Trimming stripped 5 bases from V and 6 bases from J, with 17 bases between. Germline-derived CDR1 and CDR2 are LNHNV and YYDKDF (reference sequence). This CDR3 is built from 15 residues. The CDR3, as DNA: TGTGCCACCAGCCCAATAAGGGGAGGAGGCAATGAGCAGTTCTTC. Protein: CATSPIRGGGNEQFF.

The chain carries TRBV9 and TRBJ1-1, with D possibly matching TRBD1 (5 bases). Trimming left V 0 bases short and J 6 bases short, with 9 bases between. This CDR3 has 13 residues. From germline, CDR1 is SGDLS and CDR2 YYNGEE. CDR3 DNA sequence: TGTGCCAGCAGCGTAGAGGGGCAGCCTGAAGCTTTCTTT. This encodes CASSVEGQPEAFF.

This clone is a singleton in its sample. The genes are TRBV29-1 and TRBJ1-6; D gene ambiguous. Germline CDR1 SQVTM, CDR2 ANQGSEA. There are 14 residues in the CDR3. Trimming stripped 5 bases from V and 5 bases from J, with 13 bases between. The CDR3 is CSVRDRVDNSPLHF. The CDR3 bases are TGCAGCGTTAGGGATAGGGTAGATAATTCACCCCTCCACTTT.

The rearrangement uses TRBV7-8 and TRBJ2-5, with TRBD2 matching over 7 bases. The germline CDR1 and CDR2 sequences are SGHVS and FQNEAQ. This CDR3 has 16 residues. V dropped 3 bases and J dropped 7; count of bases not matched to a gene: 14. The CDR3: CASSFGTSDLYRTQYF. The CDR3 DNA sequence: TGTGCCAGCAGCTTTGGCACTAGCGATCTGTATAGGACCCAGTACTTC.